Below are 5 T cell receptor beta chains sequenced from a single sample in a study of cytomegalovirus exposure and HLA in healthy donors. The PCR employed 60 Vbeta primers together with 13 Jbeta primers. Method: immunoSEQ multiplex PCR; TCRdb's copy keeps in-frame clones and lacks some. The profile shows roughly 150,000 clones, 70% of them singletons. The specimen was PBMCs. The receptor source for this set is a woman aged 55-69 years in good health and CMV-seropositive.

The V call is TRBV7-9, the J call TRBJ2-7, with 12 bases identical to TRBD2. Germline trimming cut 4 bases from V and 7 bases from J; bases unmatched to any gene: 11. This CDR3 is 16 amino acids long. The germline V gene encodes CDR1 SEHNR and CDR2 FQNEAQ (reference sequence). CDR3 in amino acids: CASSYRGLAGWEEQYF. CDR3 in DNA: TGTGCCAGCAGCTACAGAGGACTAGCGGGATGGGAAGAGCAGTACTTC.

This chain's CDR3 is CASVFSGTGIYGYTF. DNA for the CDR3: TGTGCCAGCGTTTTTTCCGGGACAGGGATCTATGGCTACACCTTC. The chain combines TRBV5-8 with TRBJ1-2, with 9 bases aligning to TRBD1. The CDR3 spans 15 residues. Germline assignment: CDR1 SGHTS and CDR2 YDEGEE. J gave up 4 bases and V 7 bases, and 11 bases lay outside the gene matches.

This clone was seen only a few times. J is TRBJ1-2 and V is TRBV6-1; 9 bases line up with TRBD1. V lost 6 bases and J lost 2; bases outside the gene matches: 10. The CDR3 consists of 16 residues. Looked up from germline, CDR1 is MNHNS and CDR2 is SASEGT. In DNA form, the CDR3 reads TGTGCCAGCAGGGAACAGGGGGCCCCATCCAACTATGGCTACACCTTC. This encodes CASREQGAPSNYGYTF.

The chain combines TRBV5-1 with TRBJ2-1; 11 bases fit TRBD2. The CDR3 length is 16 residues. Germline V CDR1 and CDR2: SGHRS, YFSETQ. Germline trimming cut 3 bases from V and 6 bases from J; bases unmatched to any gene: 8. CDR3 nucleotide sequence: TGCGCCAGCAGCTCTACGGTAGCGGGAGGGTTCAATGAGCAGTTCTTC. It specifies CASSSTVAGGFNEQFF.

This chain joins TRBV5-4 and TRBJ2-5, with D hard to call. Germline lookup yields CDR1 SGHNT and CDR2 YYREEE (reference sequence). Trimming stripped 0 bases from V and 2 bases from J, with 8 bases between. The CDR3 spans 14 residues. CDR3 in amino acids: CASSLVYSQETQYF. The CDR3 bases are TGTGCCAGCAGCTTGGTTTACAGTCAAGAGACCCAGTACTTC.